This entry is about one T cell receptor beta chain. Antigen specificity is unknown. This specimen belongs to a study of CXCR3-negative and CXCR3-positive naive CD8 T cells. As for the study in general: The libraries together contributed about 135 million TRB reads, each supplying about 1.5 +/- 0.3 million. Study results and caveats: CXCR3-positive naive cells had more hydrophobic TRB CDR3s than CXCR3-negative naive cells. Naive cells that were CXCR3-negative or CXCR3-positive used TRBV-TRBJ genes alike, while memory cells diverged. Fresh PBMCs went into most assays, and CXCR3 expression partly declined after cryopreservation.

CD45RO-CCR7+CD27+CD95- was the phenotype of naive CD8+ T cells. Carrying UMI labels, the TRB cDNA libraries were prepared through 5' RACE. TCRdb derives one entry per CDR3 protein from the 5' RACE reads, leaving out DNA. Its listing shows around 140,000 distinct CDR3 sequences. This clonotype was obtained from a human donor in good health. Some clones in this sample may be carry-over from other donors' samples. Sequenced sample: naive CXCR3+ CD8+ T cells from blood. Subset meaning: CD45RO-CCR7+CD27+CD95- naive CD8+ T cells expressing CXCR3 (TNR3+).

The CDR3 spells CASSLGRDTYEQYF. The chain recombines TRBV5-1 with TRBJ2-7. The length of the CDR3 is 14 residues. The germline V gene encodes CDR1 SGHRS and CDR2 YFSETQ.